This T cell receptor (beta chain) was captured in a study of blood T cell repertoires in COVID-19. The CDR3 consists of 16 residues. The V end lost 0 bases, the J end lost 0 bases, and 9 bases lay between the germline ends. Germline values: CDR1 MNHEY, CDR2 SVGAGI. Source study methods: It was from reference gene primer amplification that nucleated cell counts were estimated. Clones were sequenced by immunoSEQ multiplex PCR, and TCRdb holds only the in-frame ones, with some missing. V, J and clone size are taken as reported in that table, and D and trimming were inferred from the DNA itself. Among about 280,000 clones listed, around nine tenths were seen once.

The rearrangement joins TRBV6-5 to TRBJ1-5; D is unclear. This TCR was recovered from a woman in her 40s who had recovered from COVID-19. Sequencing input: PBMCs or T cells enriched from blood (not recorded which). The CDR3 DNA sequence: TGTGCCAGCAGTTACTCGGGCTCCTTTAGCAATCAGCCCCAGCATTTT. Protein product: CASSYSGSFSNQPQHF.